The 8 T cell receptor beta chains below come from one sample, sequenced in a study of blood T cell repertoires in COVID-19. Profiled with immunoSEQ multiplex PCR; TCRdb holds only in-frame clones, not every one. This table holds approximately 44,000 clones, over 70% found once. Sequencing was performed on peripheral blood. These receptor sequences come from a human donor in a cohort sampled during active COVID-19.

The chain recombines TRBV19 with TRBJ1-4, with TRBD1 identical over 9 bases. This CDR3 comprises 18 residues. J was trimmed by 6 bases and V by 1 base; bases with no gene match: 12. Germline CDR1 is LNHDA and CDR2 is SQIVND (reference sequence). The CDR3 DNA reads TGTGCCAGTAGTATAGCCGCGGGGGACAGGGAGGGGGATGAAAAACTGTTTTTT. Translating gives CASSIAAGDREGDEKLFF.

The chain uses TRBV20-1 and TRBJ2-3; weak D call: TRBD2 (6 bases). CDR3 length: 11 residues. The germline V gene encodes CDR1 DFQATT and CDR2 SNEGSKA (reference sequence). V dropped 5 bases and J dropped 6 bases, with 9 bases sitting between them. CDR3 in DNA: TGCAGTGCTGACGCGGGGGATACGCAGTATTTT. As protein: CSADAGDTQYF.

The J gene is TRBJ2-2, the V gene TRBV10-3; D perhaps matches TRBD2 (6 bases). The CDR3 covers 15 residues. V was pared by 1 base and J by 1 base, with 7 bases between. Per germline, CDR1 ENHRY and CDR2 SYGVKD. This CDR3 is CAISELGGNTGELFF. The CDR3 DNA follows: TGTGCCATCAGTGAGTTGGGAGGGAACACCGGGGAGCTGTTTTTT.

The chain carries TRBV27 and TRBJ1-6; D is unresolved. The CDR3 totals 13 residues. V was pared by 6 bases and J by 3 bases, with 6 bases between. Germline V CDR1 and CDR2: MNHEY, SMNVEV (reference sequence). For the CDR3, the DNA is TGTGCCAGCAGCCCCAGCTATAATTCACCCCTCCACTTT. This sequence encodes CASSPSYNSPLHF.

The chain recombines TRBV3-1 (or the pseudogene TRBV3-2) with TRBJ1-5, with D hard to call. Trimming stripped 1 base from V and 4 bases from J, with 8 bases between. The germline CDR1 and CDR2 sequences are LGHDT and YNNKEL (reference sequence). The CDR3 has 14 residues. In nucleotides, the CDR3 is TGTGCCAGCAGCCAAGCCTCAGAAAATCAGCCCCAGCATTTT. Its protein product is CASSQASENQPQHF.

The chain has TRBV7-2 and TRBJ2-3; 7 bases line up with TRBD2. CDR1 and CDR2 (germline): SGHTA, FQGNSA. The CDR3 loop spans 15 amino acids. The trim removed 5 bases at V and 1 base at J, leaving 6 bases unmatched. The CDR3 DNA sequence: TGTGCCAGCAGCCCGAAACGGGGGGGCACAGATACGCAGTATTTT. Its protein is CASSPKRGGTDTQYF.

The chain employs TRBV27 and TRBJ1-5; D not resolved. V was cut by 3 bases and J by 0 bases, with 9 bases left in between. Germline CDR1 reads MNHEY; CDR2 reads SMNVEV (reference sequence). The length of the CDR3 is 15 residues. The CDR3 DNA is TGTGCCAGCAGTTTTGGGCCCGATAGCAATCAGCCCCAGCATTTT. It codes for CASSFGPDSNQPQHF.

The genes are TRBV21-1 and TRBJ2-7; TRBD2, the table's D call, lacks a check against the DNA. TRBV21-1 is given as a pseudogene. The CDR3 has 14 amino acids. The CDR3 sequence is CASSKEEGYYEQYF. CDR3 nucleotide sequence: TGTGCCAGCAGCAAAGAGGAGGGCTACTACGAGCAGTACTTC.